This T cell receptor beta chain was retrieved from a study of blood T cell repertoires in COVID-19. The junction had 11 bases not matched to a gene; V was cut back by 5 bases and J by 4 bases. The CDR3 extends over 16 amino acids. Germline assignment: CDR1 MDHEN and CDR2 SYDVKM. Source study methods: The assay estimated nucleated cells by amplifying reference gene primers. The data were produced by immunoSEQ multiplex PCR, yet TCRdb's version contains in-frame clones alone and is incomplete. V and J calls and clone size are given by that table; D and trimming were obtained from the DNA. The data show over 25,000 clones, about 80% seen once.

This chain connects TRBV28 to TRBJ1-3; TRBD1 matches 7 bases. This sequence was found in a woman older than 75 with acute or convalescent COVID-19. The sample taken for sequencing was peripheral blood. The CDR3 coding sequence is TGTGCCAGCAGTAATCAAAGACAGGGAATAGGAAACACCATATATTTT. Encoded protein: CASSNQRQGIGNTIYF.